This T cell receptor (beta chain) was captured by sequencing in a study of shared clonotypes between healthy human individuals. Overall study findings and caveats: Some naive CD4 clonotypes, around 5%, turned up in common across several donors.

TCRdb's table, derived via immunoSEQ multiplex PCR, lists solely in-frame clones and lacks some. The data show millions of clones, more than 90% seen once. Germline CDR1 reads KGHSH; CDR2 reads LQKENI. The CDR3 is 16 residues long. The ends were cut back, 1 base at V and 6 bases at J, with 16 bases in the middle. This clone was seen a single time. Its specificity is unknown. Material: naive CD4+ T cells sorted from blood. Sample subset: CD45RA+ positively selected. The receptor was isolated from a man aged 18-30 years in good health. V is TRBV18 and J is TRBJ1-5; weak D call: TRBD1 (5 bases). CDR3 bases: TGTGCCAGCTCACCACTTCGGTCAAGGGGCAGTCAGCCCCAGCATTTT. The encoded protein is CASSPLRSRGSQPQHF.